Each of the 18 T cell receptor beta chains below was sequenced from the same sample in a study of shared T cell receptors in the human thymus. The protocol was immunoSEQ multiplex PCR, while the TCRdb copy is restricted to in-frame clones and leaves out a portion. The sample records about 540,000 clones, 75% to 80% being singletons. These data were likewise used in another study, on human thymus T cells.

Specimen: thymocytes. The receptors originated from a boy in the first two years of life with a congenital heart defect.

As DNA, the CDR3 is TGTGCCAGCAGCGTAGTGGCCGAGGCGAACACTGAAGCTTTCTTT. Residues: CASSVVAEANTEAFF. The chain combines TRBV9 with TRBJ1-1; no reliable D call. Germline V gene lookup returns CDR1 SGDLS and CDR2 YYNGEE. The CDR3 is made up of 15 amino acids. Trimming cost V 0 bases and J 1 base, with 10 bases left between them.

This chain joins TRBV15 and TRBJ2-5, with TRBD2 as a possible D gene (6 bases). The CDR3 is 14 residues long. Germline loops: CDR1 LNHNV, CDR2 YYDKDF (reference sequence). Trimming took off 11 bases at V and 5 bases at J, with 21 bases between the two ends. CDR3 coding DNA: TGTGCCTCTACTGGTACCCGGGAGATGGAGACCCAGTACTTC. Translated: CASTGTREMETQYF.

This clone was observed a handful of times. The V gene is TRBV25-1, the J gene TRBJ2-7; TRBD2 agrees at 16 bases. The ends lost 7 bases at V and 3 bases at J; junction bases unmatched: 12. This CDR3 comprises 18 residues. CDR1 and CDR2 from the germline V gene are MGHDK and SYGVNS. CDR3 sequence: CASTGTSGRGLGFYEQYF. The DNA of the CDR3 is TGTGCCAGCACCGGGACTAGCGGGAGGGGATTGGGGTTCTACGAGCAGTACTTC.

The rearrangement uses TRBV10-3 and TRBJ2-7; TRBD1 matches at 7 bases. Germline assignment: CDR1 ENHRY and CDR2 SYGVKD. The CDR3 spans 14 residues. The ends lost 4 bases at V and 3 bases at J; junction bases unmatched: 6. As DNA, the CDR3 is TGTGCCATCAGTGGGGACAGACGGGGCTACGAGCAGTACTTC. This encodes CAISGDRRGYEQYF.

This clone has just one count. The CDR3: CASSTGTGLQYF. CDR3 coding DNA: TGTGCCAGCAGCACCGGGACAGGGTTACAGTACTTC. The rearrangement links TRBV7-9 to TRBJ2-7; 9 nucleotides line up with TRBD1. J lost 10 bases, V lost 5 bases, and 6 bases had no gene match. Germline V CDR1 and CDR2: SEHNR, FQNEAQ (reference sequence). The CDR3 contains 12 residues.

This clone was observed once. This chain's CDR3 is CASSFSGGTDTQYF. CDR3 nucleotide sequence: TGTGCCAGCAGTTTTTCAGGGGGGACAGATACGCAGTATTTT. This chain uses TRBV27 with TRBJ2-3; perhaps TRBD1 as D (7 bases). The CDR3 contains 14 residues. Trimming removed 3 bases at V and 3 bases at J, with 10 bases between. The germline V gene has CDR1 MNHEY and CDR2 SMNVEV (reference sequence).

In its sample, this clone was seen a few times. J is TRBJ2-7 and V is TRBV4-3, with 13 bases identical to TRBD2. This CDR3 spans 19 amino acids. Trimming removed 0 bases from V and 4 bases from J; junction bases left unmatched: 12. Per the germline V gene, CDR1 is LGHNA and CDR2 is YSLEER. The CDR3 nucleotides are TGCGCCAGCAGCCAAGATTGGGGACTAGCGGGACCACCCGATTACGAGCAGTACTTC. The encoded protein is CASSQDWGLAGPPDYEQYF.

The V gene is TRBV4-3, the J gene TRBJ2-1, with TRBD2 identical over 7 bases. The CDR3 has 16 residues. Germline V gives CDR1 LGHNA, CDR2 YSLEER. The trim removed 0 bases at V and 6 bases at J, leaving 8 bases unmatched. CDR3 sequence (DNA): TGCGCCAGCAGCCAAGATCGGGACGGGAGGCTCAATGAGCAGTTCTTC. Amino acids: CASSQDRDGRLNEQFF.

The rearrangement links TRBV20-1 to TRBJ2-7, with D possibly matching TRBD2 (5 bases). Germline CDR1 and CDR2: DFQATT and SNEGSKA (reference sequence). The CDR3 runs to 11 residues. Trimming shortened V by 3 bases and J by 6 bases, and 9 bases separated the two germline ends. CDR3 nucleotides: TGCAGTGCTAGGACCGCGGGCGAGCAGTACTTC. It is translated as CSARTAGEQYF.

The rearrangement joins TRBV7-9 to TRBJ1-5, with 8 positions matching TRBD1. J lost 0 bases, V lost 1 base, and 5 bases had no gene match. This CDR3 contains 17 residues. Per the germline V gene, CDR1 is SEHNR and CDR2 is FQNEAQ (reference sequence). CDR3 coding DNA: TGTGCCAGCAGCTTAGGGCAGGGGGCAGGTAGCAATCAGCCCCAGCATTTT. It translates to CASSLGQGAGSNQPQHF.

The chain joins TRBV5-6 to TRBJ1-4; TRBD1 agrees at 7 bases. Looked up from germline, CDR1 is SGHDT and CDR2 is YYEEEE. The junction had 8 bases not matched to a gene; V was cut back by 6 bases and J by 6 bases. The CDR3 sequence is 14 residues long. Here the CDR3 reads CASNYRGTDEKLFF. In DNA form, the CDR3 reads TGTGCCAGCAACTACAGGGGTACGGATGAAAAACTGTTTTTT.

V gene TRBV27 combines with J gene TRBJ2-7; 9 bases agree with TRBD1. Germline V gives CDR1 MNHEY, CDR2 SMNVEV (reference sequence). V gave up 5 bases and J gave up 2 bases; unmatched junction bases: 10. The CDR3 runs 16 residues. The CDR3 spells CASSARDREGTYEQYF. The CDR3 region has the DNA TGTGCCAGCAGTGCTAGGGACAGGGAGGGAACCTACGAGCAGTACTTC.

This CDR3 reads CASSQVQREWVGELFF. The DNA of the CDR3 is TGCGCCAGCAGCCAAGTTCAACGGGAGTGGGTCGGGGAGCTGTTTTTT. The rearrangement links TRBV4-1 to TRBJ2-2, with D perhaps matching TRBD2 (6 bases). V was clipped by 1 base and J by 7 bases, with 16 bases between them. There are 16 residues in the CDR3. The V gene's germline CDR1 is MGHRA and CDR2 YSYEKL.

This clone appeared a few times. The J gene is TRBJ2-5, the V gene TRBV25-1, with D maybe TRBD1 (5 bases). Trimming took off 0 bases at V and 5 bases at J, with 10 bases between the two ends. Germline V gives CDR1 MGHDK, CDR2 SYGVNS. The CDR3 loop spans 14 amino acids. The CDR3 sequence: CASSEYPGRETQYF. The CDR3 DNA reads TGTGCCAGCAGTGAATATCCAGGGCGGGAGACCCAGTACTTC.

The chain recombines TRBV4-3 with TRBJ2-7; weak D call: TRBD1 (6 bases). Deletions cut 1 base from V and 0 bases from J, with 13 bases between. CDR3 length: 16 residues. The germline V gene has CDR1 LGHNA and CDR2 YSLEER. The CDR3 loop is CASSQGRDIVSYEQYF. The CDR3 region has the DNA TGCGCCAGCAGCCAAGGACGGGACATCGTCTCCTACGAGCAGTACTTC.

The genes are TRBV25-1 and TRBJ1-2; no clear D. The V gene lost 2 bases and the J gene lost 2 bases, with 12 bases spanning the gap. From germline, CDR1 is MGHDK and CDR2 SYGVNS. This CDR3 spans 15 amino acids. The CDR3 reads CASSEAGLGNYGYTF. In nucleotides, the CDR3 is TGTGCCAGCAGTGAAGCGGGCCTGGGAAACTATGGCTACACCTTC.

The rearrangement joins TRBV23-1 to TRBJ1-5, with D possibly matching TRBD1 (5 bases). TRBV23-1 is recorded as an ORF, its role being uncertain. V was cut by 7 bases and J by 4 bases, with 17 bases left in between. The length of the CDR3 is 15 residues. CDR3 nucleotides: TGCGCCAGCATCTGGGGGGTGAGAAAGAATCAGCCCCAGCATTTT. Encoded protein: CASIWGVRKNQPQHF.

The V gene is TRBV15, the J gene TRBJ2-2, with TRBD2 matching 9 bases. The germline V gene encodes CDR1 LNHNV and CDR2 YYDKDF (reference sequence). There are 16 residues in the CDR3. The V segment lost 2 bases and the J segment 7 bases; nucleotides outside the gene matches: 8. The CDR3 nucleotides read TGTGCCACCAGCAGATCACTAGCGGGCTTGATCGGGGAGCTGTTTTTT. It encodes CATSRSLAGLIGELFF.